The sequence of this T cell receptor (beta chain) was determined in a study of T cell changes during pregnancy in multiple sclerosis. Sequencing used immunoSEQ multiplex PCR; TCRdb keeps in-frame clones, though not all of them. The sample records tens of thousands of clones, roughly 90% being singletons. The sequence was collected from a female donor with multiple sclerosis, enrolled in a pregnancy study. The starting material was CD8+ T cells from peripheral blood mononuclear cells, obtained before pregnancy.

The CDR3 here is CASSPGQGYEQYF. DNA for the CDR3: TGTGCCAGCAGCCCGGGACAGGGTTACGAGCAGTACTTC. This rearrangement joins TRBV9 to TRBJ2-7; TRBD1 agrees at 9 bases. Unmatched junction bases numbered 3, after V lost 4 bases and J lost 4 bases. CDR1 and CDR2 from the germline V gene are SGDLS and YYNGEE. The CDR3 contains 13 residues.